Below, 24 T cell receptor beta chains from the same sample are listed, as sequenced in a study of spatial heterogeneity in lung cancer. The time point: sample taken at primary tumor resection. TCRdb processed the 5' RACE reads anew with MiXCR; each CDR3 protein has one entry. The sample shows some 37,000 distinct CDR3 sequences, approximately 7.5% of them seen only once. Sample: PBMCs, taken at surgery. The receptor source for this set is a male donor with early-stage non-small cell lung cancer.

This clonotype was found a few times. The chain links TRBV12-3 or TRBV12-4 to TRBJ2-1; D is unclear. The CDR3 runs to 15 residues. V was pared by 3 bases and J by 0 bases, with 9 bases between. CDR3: CASSFYPPSYNEQFF. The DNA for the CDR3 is TGTGCCAGCAGTTTTTATCCCCCCTCCTACAATGAGCAGTTCTTC.

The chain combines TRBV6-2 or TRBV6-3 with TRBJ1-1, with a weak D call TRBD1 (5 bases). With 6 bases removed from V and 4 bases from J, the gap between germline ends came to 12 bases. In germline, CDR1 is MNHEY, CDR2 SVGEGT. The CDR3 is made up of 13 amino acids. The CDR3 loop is CASSPGQVTEAFF. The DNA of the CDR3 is TGTGCCAGCAGCCCCGGACAAGTCACTGAAGCTTTCTTT.

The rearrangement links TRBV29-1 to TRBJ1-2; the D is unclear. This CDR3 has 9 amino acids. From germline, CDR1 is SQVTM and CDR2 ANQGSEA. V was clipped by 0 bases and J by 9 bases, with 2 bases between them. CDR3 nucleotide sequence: TGCAGCGTTGAAGACAGCTACACCTTC. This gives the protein CSVEDSYTF.

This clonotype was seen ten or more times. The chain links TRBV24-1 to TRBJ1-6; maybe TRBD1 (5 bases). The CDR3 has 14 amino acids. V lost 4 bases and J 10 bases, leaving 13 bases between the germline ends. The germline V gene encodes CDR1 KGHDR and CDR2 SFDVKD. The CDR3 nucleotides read TGTGCCACCAGTGACCGCCGGACAAACTCACCCCTCCACTTT. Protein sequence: CATSDRRTNSPLHF.

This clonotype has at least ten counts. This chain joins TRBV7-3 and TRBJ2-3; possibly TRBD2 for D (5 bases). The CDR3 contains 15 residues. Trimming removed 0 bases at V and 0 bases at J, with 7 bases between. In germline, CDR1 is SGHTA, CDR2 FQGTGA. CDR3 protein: CASSLTGVSTDTQYF. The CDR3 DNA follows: TGTGCCAGCAGCTTAACCGGGGTTAGCACAGATACGCAGTATTTT.

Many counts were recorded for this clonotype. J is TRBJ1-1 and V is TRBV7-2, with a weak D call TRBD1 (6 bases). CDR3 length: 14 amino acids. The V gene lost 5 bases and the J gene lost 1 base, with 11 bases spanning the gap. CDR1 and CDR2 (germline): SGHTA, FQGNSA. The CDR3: CASSPLGGNTEAFF. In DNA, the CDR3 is TGTGCCAGCAGCCCCTTAGGGGGGAACACTGAAGCTTTCTTT.

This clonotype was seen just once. The CDR3 nucleotides read TGTGCCAGCCAAAAGAGCACAGGGCTAAGCACAGATACGCAGTATTTT. Its translation is CASQKSTGLSTDTQYF. The chain carries TRBV27 and TRBJ2-3, with D possibly being TRBD1 (6 bases). Per germline, CDR1 MNHEY and CDR2 SMNVEV (reference sequence). V lost 8 bases and J 0 bases, leaving 18 bases between the germline ends. This CDR3 spans 16 amino acids.

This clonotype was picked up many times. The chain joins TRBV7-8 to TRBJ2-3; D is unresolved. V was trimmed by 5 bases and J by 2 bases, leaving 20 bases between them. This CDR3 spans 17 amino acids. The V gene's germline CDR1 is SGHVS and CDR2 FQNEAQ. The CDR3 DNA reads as TGTGCCAGCAGCACAAACTTTCGAAACCCCTTCACAGATACGCAGTATTTT. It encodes CASSTNFRNPFTDTQYF.

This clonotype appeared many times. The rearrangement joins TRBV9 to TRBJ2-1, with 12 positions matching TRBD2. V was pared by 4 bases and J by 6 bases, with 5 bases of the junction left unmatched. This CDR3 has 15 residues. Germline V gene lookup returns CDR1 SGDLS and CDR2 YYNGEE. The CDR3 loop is CASSHQTSGSNEQFF. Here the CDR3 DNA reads TGTGCCAGCAGCCATCAGACTAGCGGGAGCAATGAGCAGTTCTTC.

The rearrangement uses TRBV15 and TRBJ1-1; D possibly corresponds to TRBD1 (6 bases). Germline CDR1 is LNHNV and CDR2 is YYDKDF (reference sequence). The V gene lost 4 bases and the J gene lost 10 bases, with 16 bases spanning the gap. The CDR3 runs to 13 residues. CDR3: CATSTHRGAGAFF. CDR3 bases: TGTGCCACCAGCACCCATAGGGGGGCAGGAGCTTTCTTT.

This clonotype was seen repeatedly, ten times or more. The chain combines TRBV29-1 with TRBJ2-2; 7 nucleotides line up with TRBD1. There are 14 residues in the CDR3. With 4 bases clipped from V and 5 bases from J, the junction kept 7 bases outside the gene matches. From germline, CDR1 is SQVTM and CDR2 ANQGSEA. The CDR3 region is CSVVKGQTTGELFF. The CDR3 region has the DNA TGCAGCGTTGTTAAGGGACAGACGACCGGGGAGCTGTTTTTT.

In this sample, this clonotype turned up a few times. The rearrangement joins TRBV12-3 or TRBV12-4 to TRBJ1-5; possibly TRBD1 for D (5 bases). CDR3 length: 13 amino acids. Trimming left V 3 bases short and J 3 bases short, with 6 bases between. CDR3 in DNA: TGTGCCAGCAGTTTGGGGCTCAATCAGCCCCAGCATTTT. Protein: CASSLGLNQPQHF.

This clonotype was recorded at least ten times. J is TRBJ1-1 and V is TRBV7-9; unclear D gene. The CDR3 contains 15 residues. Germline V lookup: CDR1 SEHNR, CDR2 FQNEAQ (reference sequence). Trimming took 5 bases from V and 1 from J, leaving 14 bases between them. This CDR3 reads CASSPRSAANTEAFF. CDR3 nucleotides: TGTGCCAGCAGCCCTCGGTCGGCGGCGAACACTGAAGCTTTCTTT.

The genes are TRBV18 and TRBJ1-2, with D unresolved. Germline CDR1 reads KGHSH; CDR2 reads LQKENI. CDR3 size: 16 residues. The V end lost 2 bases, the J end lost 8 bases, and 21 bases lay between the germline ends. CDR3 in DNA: TGTGCCAGCTCACCAATATTTGGAGACACTGGGGAAGGCTACACCTTC. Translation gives CASSPIFGDTGEGYTF.

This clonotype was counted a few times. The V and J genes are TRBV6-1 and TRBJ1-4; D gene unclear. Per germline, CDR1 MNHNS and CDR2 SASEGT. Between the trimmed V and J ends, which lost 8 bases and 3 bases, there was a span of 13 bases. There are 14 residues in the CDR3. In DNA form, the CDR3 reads TGTGCCAGCGCCCTCGGGAGGGCTAATGAAAAACTGTTTTTT. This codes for CASALGRANEKLFF.

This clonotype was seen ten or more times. The CDR3 DNA sequence: TGTGCCAGCAGCACCCAAAGTTGGACAGGGAGAAACACCGGGGAGCTGTTTTTT. This gives the protein CASSTQSWTGRNTGELFF. V and J are TRBV27 and TRBJ2-2, with 8 bases that match TRBD1. This CDR3 is built from 18 residues. J gave up 2 bases and V 6 bases, and 14 bases lay outside the gene matches. Germline lookup yields CDR1 MNHEY and CDR2 SMNVEV (reference sequence).

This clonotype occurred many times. The CDR3 protein is CASSYAGVNIQYF. CDR3 nucleotides: TGTGCCAGCAGTTACGCGGGGGTAAACATTCAGTACTTC. The V call is TRBV6-2 or TRBV6-3, the J call TRBJ2-4; 7 bases are shared with TRBD2. The CDR3 totals 13 residues. Trimming took 2 bases from V and 6 from J; bases not matched to a gene: 1. The V gene's germline CDR1 is MNHEY and CDR2 SVGEGT.

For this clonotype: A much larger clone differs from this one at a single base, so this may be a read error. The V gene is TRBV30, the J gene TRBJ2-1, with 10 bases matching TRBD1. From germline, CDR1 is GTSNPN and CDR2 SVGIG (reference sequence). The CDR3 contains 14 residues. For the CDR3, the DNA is TGTGTCTGGAGGGACAGGGGTTCCTACAATGAGCAGTTCTTC. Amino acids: CVWRDRGSYNEQFF.

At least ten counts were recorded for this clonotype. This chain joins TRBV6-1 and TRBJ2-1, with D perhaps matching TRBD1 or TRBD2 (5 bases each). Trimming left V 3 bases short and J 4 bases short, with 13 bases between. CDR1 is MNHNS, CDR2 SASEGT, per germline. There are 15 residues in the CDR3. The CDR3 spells CASSEGRGPYNEQFF. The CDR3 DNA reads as TGTGCCAGCAGTGAGGGCCGGGGCCCTTACAATGAGCAGTTCTTC.

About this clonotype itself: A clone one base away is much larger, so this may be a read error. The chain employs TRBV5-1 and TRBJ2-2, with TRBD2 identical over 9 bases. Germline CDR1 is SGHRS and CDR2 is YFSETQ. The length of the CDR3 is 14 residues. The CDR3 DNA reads TGCGCCAGCAGCAGGACTAGCGTGACCGCGGAGCTGTTTTTT. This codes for CASSRTSVTAELFF. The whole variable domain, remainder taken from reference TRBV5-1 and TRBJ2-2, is KAGVTQTPRYLIKTRGQQVTLSCSPISGHRSVSWYQQTPGQGLQFLFEYFSETQRNKGNFPGRFSGRQFSNSRSEMNVSTLELGDSALYLCASSRTSVTAELFFGEGSRLTVL.

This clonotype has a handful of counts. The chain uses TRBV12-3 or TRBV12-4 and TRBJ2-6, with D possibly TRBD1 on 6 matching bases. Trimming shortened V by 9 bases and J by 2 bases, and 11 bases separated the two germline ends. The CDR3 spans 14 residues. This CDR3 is CASHRATGANVLTF. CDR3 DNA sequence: TGTGCCAGTCACAGGGCGACTGGGGCCAACGTCCTGACTTTC.

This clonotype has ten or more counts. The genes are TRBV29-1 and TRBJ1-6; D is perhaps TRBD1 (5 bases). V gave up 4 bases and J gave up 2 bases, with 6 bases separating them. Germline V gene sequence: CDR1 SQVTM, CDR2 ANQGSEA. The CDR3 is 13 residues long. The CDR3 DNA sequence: TGCAGCGTTGTGGACACCTATAATTCACCCCTCCACTTT. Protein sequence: CSVVDTYNSPLHF.

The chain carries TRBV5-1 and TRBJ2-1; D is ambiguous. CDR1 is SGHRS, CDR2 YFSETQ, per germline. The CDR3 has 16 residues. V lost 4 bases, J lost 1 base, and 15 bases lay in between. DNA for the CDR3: TGCGCCAGCAGCCCTTCTGGTAGTAGGTCCTACAATGAGCAGTTCTTC. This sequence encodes CASSPSGSRSYNEQFF.

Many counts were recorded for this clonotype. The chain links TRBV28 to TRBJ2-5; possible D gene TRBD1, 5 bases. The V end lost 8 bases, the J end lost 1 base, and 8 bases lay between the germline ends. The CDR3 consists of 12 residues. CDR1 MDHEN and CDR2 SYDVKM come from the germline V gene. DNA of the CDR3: TGTGCCAGCCGTCAGGGCCAAGAGACCCAGTACTTC. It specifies CASRQGQETQYF.